This record looks at one T cell receptor beta chain sequence and its context. This sample is drawn from a study of blood T cell repertoires in COVID-19. V was shortened by 4 bases and J by 5 bases, with 17 bases between the two germline ends. The germline CDR1 and CDR2 sequences are SGHTA and FQGNSA. There are 15 residues in the CDR3. Assay: immunoSEQ multiplex PCR; the TCRdb copy retains only in-frame clones and omits some. The profile shows over 150,000 clones, 82% of them singletons. This chain connects TRBV7-2 to TRBJ1-1; the D gene is possibly TRBD1 (5 bases). The sequence derives from a man in his forties or fifties who had recovered from COVID-19. The sample comprised PBMCs or T cells enriched from blood (not recorded which). The chain's CDR3 is CASSSRGGAGTEAFF. The CDR3 region has the DNA TGTGCCAGCAGCTCCAGAGGCGGGGCGGGGACTGAAGCTTTCTTT.